The 18 T cell receptor beta chains below all came from one sample that was sequenced in a study of vaccination and CD4 T cells after COVID-19. The treatment is: roughly 10-day PBMC culture with coronavirus spike peptide pools or control peptides (ViraFEST assay). Antigens of these TCRs are unknown. The study sequenced cultured CD4+ T cell DNA using the Oncomine TCR Beta short-read assay. TCRdb redid the calling of the PCR reads with MiXCR, one entry per CDR3 protein. This repertoire shows approximately 10,000 distinct CDR3 sequences, around half found once; its top ten account for under 40%. Sequencing used CD4+ T cells from blood, cultured in vitro. These receptors were obtained from a human donor who had recovered from COVID-19.

The chain recombines TRBV11-3 with TRBJ2-5; perhaps TRBD1 as D (7 bases). V gave up 5 bases and J gave up 5 bases, with 15 bases separating them. CDR1 and CDR2 from the germline V gene are SGHNT and YENEEA. The CDR3 is 14 amino acids. The CDR3 reads CASSPGRGVETQYF. CDR3 nucleotide sequence: TGTGCCAGCAGCCCCGGCAGGGGGGTGGAGACCCAGTACTTC. The entire variable domain, with the rest obtained from reference TRBV11-3 and TRBJ2-5, is as follows: EAGVVQSPRYKIIEKKQPVAFWCNPISGHNTLYWYLQNLGQGPELLIRYENEEAVDDSQLPKDRFSAERLKGVDSTLKIQPAELGDSAVYLCASSPGRGVETQYFGPGTRLLVL.

The chain uses TRBV20-1 and TRBJ2-7; 7 bases line up with TRBD1. CDR1 is DFQATT and CDR2 is SNEGSKA in the germline V gene (reference sequence). J was trimmed by 6 bases and V by 6 bases; bases with no gene match: 11. CDR3 length equals 13 residues. In nucleotides, the CDR3 is TGCAGTGCCCGGTGGGCAGGGGGTGGCGAGCAGTACTTC. This sequence encodes CSARWAGGGEQYF.

DNA of the CDR3: TGCAGTGCTAGTGTTGGGCCTTATAGCAATCAGCCCCAGCATTTT. Its protein is CSASVGPYSNQPQHF. This sequence joins TRBV20-1 and TRBJ1-5; D is ambiguous. This CDR3 has 15 amino acids. CDR1 DFQATT and CDR2 SNEGSKA come from the germline V gene (reference sequence). Trimming cost V 3 bases and J 0 bases, with 12 bases left between them.

V gene TRBV7-2 combines with J gene TRBJ1-2; D unresolved. V lost 0 bases to trimming and J lost 3 bases, with 11 bases between them. CDR1 SGHTA and CDR2 FQGNSA come from the germline V gene. This CDR3 region has 15 residues. CDR3 coding DNA: TGTGCCAGCAGCTTAGCGCCCGGACTACACTATGGCTACACCTTC. Amino acid sequence: CASSLAPGLHYGYTF.

J is TRBJ2-5 and V is TRBV19; a possible D gene is TRBD2 (6 bases). Trimming shortened V by 3 bases and J by 4 bases, and 15 bases separated the two germline ends. The CDR3 consists of 15 residues. Germline values: CDR1 LNHDA, CDR2 SQIVND (reference sequence). CDR3 amino acids: CASSIQRARGETQYF. As DNA, the CDR3 is TGTGCCAGTAGTATCCAGCGGGCAAGGGGAGAGACCCAGTACTTC. Filled out from reference TRBV19 and TRBJ2-5, the complete variable domain reads DGGITQSPKYLFRKEGQNVTLSCEQNLNHDAMYWYRQDPGQGLRLIYYSQIVNDFQKGDIAEGYSVSREKKESFPLTVTSAQKNPTAFYLCASSIQRARGETQYFGPGTRLLVL.

Here the CDR3 DNA reads TGCAGTGCTTCAACTAGCGGGAAATCAGATACGCAGTATTTT. This sequence encodes CSASTSGKSDTQYF. This chain links TRBV20-1 with TRBJ2-3; 10 bases are a match to TRBD2. The length of the CDR3 is 14 residues. Per the germline V gene, CDR1 is DFQATT and CDR2 is SNEGSKA (reference sequence). Trimming took 5 bases from V and 4 from J; bases not matched to a gene: 6.

A few counts support this clonotype. V gene TRBV7-9 combines with J gene TRBJ1-5; TRBD1 agrees at 7 bases. The CDR3 has 13 amino acids. V lost 11 bases, J lost 6 bases, and 10 bases stayed unmatched. The germline gives CDR1 SEHNR, CDR2 FQNEAQ (reference sequence). DNA for the CDR3: TGTGCCTCGTCAGGGGGGATGGGTCAGCCCCAGCATTTT. Translating it yields CASSGGMGQPQHF.

The chain employs TRBV19 and TRBJ1-6, with D unresolved. Germline V CDR1 and CDR2: LNHDA, SQIVND (reference sequence). This CDR3 region has 14 residues. V lost 5 bases and J 10 bases, leaving 15 bases between the germline ends. CDR3 nucleotides: TGTGCCAGTAGTTTGCTGGAAAGAGACTCACCCCTCCACTTT. It codes for CASSLLERDSPLHF.

This clonotype turned up a few times. The gene calls are TRBV2 and TRBJ1-2, with 9 bases matching TRBD1. Germline V lookup: CDR1 SNHLY, CDR2 FYNNEI. Trimming at V came to 11 bases and at J to 5 bases, leaving 12 bases not matched to a gene. CDR3 length: 14 amino acids. The CDR3 bases are TGTGCCTCACGCGAGGACAGGGGTTGGTATGGCTACACCTTC. Its translation: CASREDRGWYGYTF.

The chain recombines TRBV20-1 with TRBJ1-1, with D perhaps TRBD1 (5 bases). V was trimmed by 2 bases and J by 4 bases, leaving 17 bases between them. This CDR3 spans 15 amino acids. Germline CDR1 is DFQATT and CDR2 is SNEGSKA (reference sequence). CDR3 bases: TGCAGTGCTAGAATCCCATCGGATGGGGCCACTGAAGCTTTCTTT. This encodes CSARIPSDGATEAFF.

This clonotype was seen a few times. V gene TRBV20-1 combines with J gene TRBJ1-2; TRBD1 might be the D (5 bases). V gave up 5 bases and J gave up 5 bases, with 12 bases separating them. Germline-derived CDR1 and CDR2 are DFQATT and SNEGSKA (reference sequence). The CDR3 has 12 amino acids. Here the CDR3 reads CSAQFRDYGYTF. Written as DNA, the CDR3 is TGCAGTGCTCAATTCAGGGATTATGGCTACACCTTC.

This chain joins TRBV6-5 and TRBJ2-5; possible D gene TRBD2, 7 bases. The V gene lost 2 bases and the J gene lost 1 base, with 11 bases spanning the gap. This CDR3 is built from 15 residues. In germline, CDR1 is MNHEY, CDR2 SVGAGI. The CDR3 reads CASSYGGAVQETQYF. The CDR3 DNA sequence: TGTGCCAGCAGTTACGGGGGGGCGGTCCAAGAGACCCAGTACTTC.

This clonotype was seen a handful of times. The chain recombines TRBV28 with TRBJ2-7; D is perhaps TRBD1 (6 bases). The CDR3 consists of 16 residues. Deletions cut 1 base from V and 2 bases from J, with 15 bases between. Germline CDR1 and CDR2: MDHEN and SYDVKM. CDR3 in amino acids: CASSLFGGGSTYEQYF. CDR3 DNA sequence: TGTGCCAGCAGTTTATTTGGTGGGGGCAGTACCTACGAGCAGTACTTC. The full variable domain, with the rest looked up from reference TRBV28 and TRBJ2-7, is DVKVTQSSRYLVKRTGEKVFLECVQDMDHENMFWYRQDPGLGLRLIYFSYDVKMKEKGDIPEGYSVSREKKERFSLILESASTNQTSMYLCASSLFGGGSTYEQYFGPGTRLTVT.

The chain is built from TRBV7-9 and TRBJ1-1, with D hard to call. The V end lost 7 bases, the J end lost 4 bases, and 16 bases lay between the germline ends. This CDR3 contains 14 residues. Germline V gene lookup returns CDR1 SEHNR and CDR2 FQNEAQ (reference sequence). This CDR3 is CASNPEARITEAFF. Here the CDR3 DNA reads TGTGCCAGCAACCCAGAAGCCCGTATCACTGAAGCTTTCTTT.

V is TRBV20-1 and J is TRBJ2-2; D gene uncertain. Trimming took 0 bases from V and 1 from J, leaving 18 bases between them. The CDR3 has 18 amino acids. Germline assignment: CDR1 DFQATT and CDR2 SNEGSKA (reference sequence). The CDR3 DNA reads as TGCAGTGCTAGAGATCTCGACTCCCACCGCGAGAACACCGGGGAGCTGTTTTTT. Its translation: CSARDLDSHRENTGELFF.

This clonotype was observed a single time. V is TRBV28 and J is TRBJ1-5, with D unclear. Trimming took off 4 bases at V and 0 bases at J, with 10 bases between the two ends. The CDR3 has 15 residues. Looked up from germline, CDR1 is MDHEN and CDR2 is SYDVKM. The CDR3 is CASSSDVDSNQPQHF. CDR3 nucleotides: TGTGCCAGCAGTTCCGACGTAGATAGCAATCAGCCCCAGCATTTT. Looking up the rest from reference TRBV28 and TRBJ1-5 gives the full variable domain: DVKVTQSSRYLVKRTGEKVFLECVQDMDHENMFWYRQDPGLGLRLIYFSYDVKMKEKGDIPEGYSVSREKKERFSLILESASTNQTSMYLCASSSDVDSNQPQHFGDGTRLSIL.

This clonotype was recorded once. The chain recombines TRBV5-1 with TRBJ1-1; weak D call: TRBD1 (5 bases). Looked up from germline, CDR1 is SGHRS and CDR2 is YFSETQ. This CDR3 region has 15 residues. V was clipped by 4 bases and J by 0 bases, with 13 bases between them. The CDR3 sequence: CASSPLTGVNTEAFF. In DNA form, the CDR3 reads TGCGCCAGCAGCCCCCTAACAGGAGTGAACACTGAAGCTTTCTTT.

This clonotype was observed a few times. This chain uses TRBV18 with TRBJ2-2; weak D call: TRBD2 (6 bases). This CDR3 is 15 amino acids long. Germline assignment: CDR1 KGHSH and CDR2 LQKENI. V lost 0 bases, J lost 1 base, and 6 bases lay in between. The CDR3 here is CASSPPSGNTGELFF. CDR3 bases: TGTGCCAGCTCACCACCTAGCGGGAACACCGGGGAGCTGTTTTTT.